This T cell receptor beta chain was sequenced in a study of CD8+ T cells in alopecia areata. Turning to the study itself: The drug, oral tofacitinib, was given to treated patients at 5 to 10 mg twice daily. Dosing spanned 6 to 18 months on tofacitinib, then 6 months off drug.

The treatment here: oral pan-JAK inhibitor, 5-10 mg twice daily. cDNA serving as the sequencing template came from extracted, reverse transcribed RNA. TCRdb keeps only in-frame clones here, not all; method: immunoSEQ multiplex PCR. The data contain more than 200,000 clones, 43% of them singletons. Germline V gene sequence: CDR1 MNHNS, CDR2 SASEGT. The CDR3 is 12 amino acids. With 11 bases removed from V and 0 bases from J, the gap between germline ends came to 9 bases. The chain carries TRBV6-1 and TRBJ2-3; D call uncertain. Specimen: CD4+ T cells sorted from blood, collected around week 37, from a patient treated with tofacitinib. The clonotype was recovered from a human donor with alopecia areata. This CDR3 is CAGRGSTDTQYF. The CDR3 region has the DNA TGTGCCGGAAGAGGTAGCACAGATACGCAGTATTTT.